Shown below are 23 T cell receptor beta chains from a single sample sequenced in a study of shared clonotypes between healthy human individuals. The table came from immunoSEQ multiplex PCR; TCRdb's copy has only in-frame clones and leaves some out. The table records 2 million or so clones, around 95% of them present only once. The sample was naive CD4+ T cells sorted from blood. Subset indicated: CD45RA+ positively selected. The receptor source for this set is a man between 18 and 29 years old in good health.

This rearrangement joins TRBV7-9 to TRBJ1-3; TRBD1 matches at 10 bases. With 1 base clipped from V and 7 bases from J, the junction kept 4 bases outside the gene matches. CDR1 is SEHNR and CDR2 is FQNEAQ in the germline V gene (reference sequence). The CDR3 has 15 amino acids. CDR3: CASSLVGQGLNTIYF. CDR3 in DNA: TGTGCCAGCAGCTTAGTGGGACAGGGGCTTAACACCATATATTTT.

The chain carries TRBV28 and TRBJ1-2; D may be TRBD1 (6 bases). The V end lost 7 bases, the J end lost 9 bases, and 27 bases lay between the germline ends. There are 16 residues in the CDR3. The germline gives CDR1 MDHEN, CDR2 SYDVKM. This chain's CDR3 is CASTGGLGGRVDSYTF. CDR3 nucleotides: TGTGCCAGCACGGGTGGCTTGGGGGGGCGCGTTGATAGCTACACCTTC.

The chain employs TRBV30 and TRBJ2-2, with D perhaps TRBD1 (6 bases). The CDR3 sequence is 12 residues long. In germline, CDR1 is GTSNPN, CDR2 SVGIG (reference sequence). Trimming stripped 3 bases from V and 7 bases from J, with 9 bases between. The CDR3 nucleotides are TGTGCCTGGAGGTGGGACATCGGGGAGCTGTTTTTT. This sequence encodes CAWRWDIGELFF.

The chain carries TRBV5-1 and TRBJ1-5; D is possibly TRBD1 (5 bases). The CDR3 contains 15 residues. V lost 1 base and J lost 5, with 13 bases in between. CDR1 SGHRS and CDR2 YFSETQ come from the germline V gene. CDR3 residues: CASSLRGGEHQPQHF. The CDR3 DNA reads as TGCGCCAGCAGCTTGAGGGGCGGGGAACATCAGCCCCAGCATTTT.

V usage is TRBV7-8 and J usage is TRBJ2-5; no firm D call. The CDR3 totals 13 residues. V lost 3 bases and J lost 5, with 10 bases in between. Germline lookup yields CDR1 SGHVS and CDR2 FQNEAQ. Here the CDR3 reads CASSFVRQETQYF. The CDR3 bases are TGTGCCAGCAGCTTTGTAAGGCAGGAGACCCAGTACTTC.

The chain carries TRBV12-5 and TRBJ2-7, with a weak D call TRBD1 (6 bases). The CDR3 loop spans 13 amino acids. The germline gives CDR1 LGHNT, CDR2 FRNRAP. V was clipped by 5 bases and J by 3 bases, with 11 bases between them. In nucleotides, the CDR3 is TGTGCTAGTGGTCTAGACAGGTTCTACGAGCAGTACTTC. It yields the protein CASGLDRFYEQYF.

The V and J genes are TRBV21-1 and TRBJ1-1; the table's D gene call, TRBD1, was not cross checked with the DNA. TRBV21-1 is listed as a pseudogene. This CDR3 has 17 residues. DNA for the CDR3: TGTGCCAGCAGCAACGGGCAGGGGGCGCCCCGGAACACTGAAGCTTTCTTT. It encodes CASSNGQGAPRNTEAFF.

The chain carries TRBV9 and TRBJ2-2; 12 bases fit TRBD2. CDR1 and CDR2 from the germline V gene are SGDLS and YYNGEE. With 2 bases clipped from V and 5 bases from J, the junction kept 1 base outside the gene matches. There are 15 residues in the CDR3. The CDR3, as DNA: TGTGCCAGCAGCGTTACTAGCGGGGGGACCGGGGAGCTGTTTTTT. It yields the protein CASSVTSGGTGELFF.

V gene TRBV5-5 combines with J gene TRBJ2-2; 7 positions match TRBD1. The germline V gene has CDR1 SGHKS and CDR2 YYEKEE (reference sequence). With V trimmed by 0 bases and J by 5 bases, 1 base remained unmatched. CDR3 size: 14 residues. The CDR3 region has the DNA TGTGCCAGCAGCTTGGAACAGGGGACCGGGGAGCTGTTTTTT. Protein: CASSLEQGTGELFF.

With respect to this clone: This could be a read error, since a much larger clone is one nucleotide away. The rearrangement joins TRBV4-2 to TRBJ2-7; no reliable D call. This CDR3 contains 13 residues. CDR1 is LGHNA and CDR2 is YNFKEQ in the germline V gene. V dropped 4 bases and J dropped 2 bases, with 9 bases sitting between them. The CDR3 region is CASSRDYPYEQYF. The DNA for the CDR3 is TGTGCCAGCAGCCGGGATTATCCCTACGAGCAGTACTTC.

On this clone itself: Other DNA sequences in this specimen translate into the identical CDR3. This sequence joins TRBV5-1 and TRBJ2-7; D is undetermined. The CDR3 runs to 14 residues. V was trimmed by 0 bases and J by 0 bases, leaving 7 bases between them. CDR1 SGHRS and CDR2 YFSETQ come from the germline V gene. CDR3 DNA sequence: TGCGCCAGCAGCTTGGGGGTTAGCTCCTACGAGCAGTACTTC. Its translation is CASSLGVSSYEQYF.

This clone was recorded once. V gene TRBV6-1 combines with J gene TRBJ1-5; TRBD1 might be the D (5 bases). Germline V gene lookup returns CDR1 MNHNS and CDR2 SASEGT. The CDR3 has 16 amino acids. The germline V and J ends were trimmed by 2 bases and 2 bases, with 13 bases remaining between them. The CDR3 reads CASSETMGVGNQPQHF. In nucleotides, the CDR3 is TGTGCCAGCAGTGAAACCATGGGGGTCGGCAATCAGCCCCAGCATTTT.

This chain links TRBV28 with TRBJ1-1, with no clear D. CDR3 length: 12 amino acids. V lost 2 bases to trimming and J lost 4 bases, with 5 bases between them. Germline CDR1 is MDHEN and CDR2 is SYDVKM. CDR3 region: CASSLAVTEAFF. The CDR3 region has the DNA TGTGCCAGCAGTTTAGCGGTCACTGAAGCTTTCTTT.

V is TRBV19 and J is TRBJ1-5; TRBD1 matches 8 bases. CDR3 length: 16 amino acids. In germline, CDR1 is LNHDA, CDR2 SQIVND (reference sequence). The V and J ends lost 5 bases and 0 bases, in that order; junction bases with no gene match: 6. This CDR3 reads CASSYGTGYSNQPQHF. CDR3 DNA: TGTGCCAGTAGTTATGGGACAGGCTATAGCAATCAGCCCCAGCATTTT.

The chain recombines TRBV28 with TRBJ1-5; 9 bases fit TRBD1. With 10 bases clipped from V and 4 bases from J, the junction kept 5 bases outside the gene matches. CDR1 is MDHEN, CDR2 SYDVKM, per germline. CDR3 length equals 13 residues. CDR3 sequence: CAIPGQGNQPQHF. DNA for the CDR3: TGTGCCATTCCGGGACAGGGTAATCAGCCCCAGCATTTT. Variable domain in full (rest from reference TRBV28 and TRBJ1-5): DVKVTQSSRYLVKRTGEKVFLECVQDMDHENMFWYRQDPGLGLRLIYFSYDVKMKEKGDIPEGYSVSREKKERFSLILESASTNQTSMYLCAIPGQGNQPQHFGDGTRLSIL.

This chain connects TRBV18 to TRBJ2-3; D call uncertain. Germline lookup yields CDR1 KGHSH and CDR2 LQKENI. The CDR3 loop spans 15 amino acids. The V end was cut by 1 base, the J end by 6 bases, with 14 bases between. CDR3 residues: CASSPRLRTVDTQYF. The CDR3 bases are TGTGCCAGCTCACCACGACTCCGAACTGTGGATACGCAGTATTTT.

The genes are TRBV21-1 and TRBJ2-7. TRBV21-1 is described as a pseudogene. The CDR3 loop spans 11 amino acids. CDR3 sequence (DNA): TGTGCCAGCAGTCACCGCCCCGAGCAGTACTTC. Translation gives CASSHRPEQYF.

This clone has a handful of counts. The V call is TRBV7-2, the J call TRBJ2-2; 8 bases match TRBD2. Trimming took 5 bases from V and 3 from J; bases not matched to a gene: 8. There are 16 residues in the CDR3. Germline V gives CDR1 SGHTA, CDR2 FQGNSA. In nucleotides, the CDR3 is TGTGCCAGCAGCCCCTATCCGGGGGGGGACACCGGGGAGCTGTTTTTT. It translates to CASSPYPGGDTGELFF.

V is TRBV9 and J is TRBJ2-7; D perhaps matches TRBD1 (5 bases). Between the trimmed V and J ends, which lost 2 bases and 0 bases, there was a span of 9 bases. The CDR3 covers 14 residues. The germline V gene has CDR1 SGDLS and CDR2 YYNGEE. The CDR3: CASSVRAHSYEQYF. DNA for the CDR3: TGTGCCAGCAGCGTCAGGGCCCACTCCTACGAGCAGTACTTC.

V usage is TRBV5-1 and J usage is TRBJ2-1; no reliable D call. Trimming left V 0 bases short and J 6 bases short, with 10 bases between. This CDR3 region has 14 residues. Per the germline V gene, CDR1 is SGHRS and CDR2 is YFSETQ. The CDR3 nucleotides are TGCGCCAGCAGCTTGGTCCACGGTGGCAATGAGCAGTTCTTC. Its protein product is CASSLVHGGNEQFF.

The J gene is TRBJ2-7, the V gene TRBV28, with 7 nucleotides matching TRBD1. The CDR3 covers 14 residues. Per germline, CDR1 MDHEN and CDR2 SYDVKM. The V and J ends lost 4 bases and 3 bases, in that order; junction bases with no gene match: 6. CDR3 sequence reads: CASSSGTVNYEQYF. The DNA of the CDR3 is TGTGCCAGCAGTTCCGGGACAGTTAACTACGAGCAGTACTTC.

This chain joins TRBV6-1 and TRBJ2-7; no reliable D call. The CDR3 consists of 14 residues. Per germline, CDR1 MNHNS and CDR2 SASEGT. Trimming pared 7 bases from V and 3 bases from J, leaving 16 bases between. The CDR3 coding sequence is TGTGCCAGCACCCCTCCTGGGAAGTACTACGAGCAGTACTTC. It codes for CASTPPGKYYEQYF.

The chain joins TRBV7-2 to TRBJ2-3, with 10 bases aligning to TRBD2. V lost 2 bases and J lost 4; bases outside the gene matches: 9. CDR3 length: 17 amino acids. In germline, CDR1 is SGHTA, CDR2 FQGNSA. The CDR3 DNA follows: TGTGCCAGCAGCTTACGTTTACTAGCGGGAAAGGCAGATACGCAGTATTTT. As protein: CASSLRLLAGKADTQYF.